The rows below give T cell receptor beta chains drawn from one sample of a study of control samples from healthy donors and cancer patients. Clones were read by immunoSEQ multiplex PCR, and TCRdb kept only the in-frame ones, dropping some. The sample contains 90,000 to 95,000 clones, about 82% of which appear only once. Sequencing was carried out using blood. These receptors were collected from a man aged 25-45 years in good health. CDR3s include the opening cysteine and the closing phenylalanine or tryptophan.

>TRBV19|TRBJ2-1
CASRTGTSLDEQFF
>TRBV2|TRBJ2-4
CASSDDVAKNIQYF
>TRBV7-6|TRBJ2-7
CASSFTDSSYEQYF
>TRBV28|TRBJ1-2
CASKEGRHGYTF
>TRBV6-5|TRBJ2-3
CASRSKQTDTQYF
>TRBV9|TRBJ2-1
CASSASGQRFGYEQFF
>TRBV18|TRBJ1-5
CASSPAINQPQHF
>TRBV7-2|TRBJ1-1
CASRYFRTMNTEAFF
>TRBV5-6|TRBJ1-2
CASSLSIRTGGHQLTF
>TRBV5-4|TRBJ2-3
CASSLLVGGSSTDTQYF
>TRBV27|TRBJ1-4
CASSLNAGVEKLFF
>TRBV6-5|TRBJ2-6
CASSPAGANVLTF
>TRBV5-1|TRBJ1-1
CASSSGNIMNTEAFF
>TRBV4-2|TRBJ1-3
CASSQASGISGNTIYF
>TRBV18|TRBJ2-2
CASSVAHLENTGELFF
>TRBV20-1|TRBJ1-5
CSASRGSNQPQHF
>TRBV23-1|TRBJ1-1
CARGRPMNTEAFF
>TRBV6-5|TRBJ2-7
CASSLDLAAGEQYF
>TRBV7-9|TRBJ1-2
CASSLGQGDYGYTF
>TRBV5-4|TRBJ1-4
CASSFGEFEKLFF
>TRBV6-6|TRBJ2-6
CASSTQRVSGANVLTF
>TRBV24-1|TRBJ2-2
CATSDTGPGELFF
>TRBV19|TRBJ2-2
CASSVGLNTGELFF
>TRBV6-6|TRBJ1-1
CASSYMGQGNTEAFF
>TRBV29-1|TRBJ2-1
CSLRPFSYNEQFF
>TRBV19|TRBJ1-2
CASSIRGGNYGYTF
>TRBV4-2|TRBJ2-7
CASSQEGRGAYEQYF
>TRBV11-2|TRBJ1-3
CASSFWTAPSAKYGNTIYF
>TRBV5-6|TRBJ2-7
CASSFQETYEQYF
>TRBV5-6|TRBJ2-7
CASSLAIGSYEQYF
>TRBV5-1|TRBJ1-2
CASSLLTDSPYGYTF
>TRBV18|TRBJ2-7
CASSAAGDQQYF
>TRBV9|TRBJ2-3
CASSVPLGSGSTDTQYF
>TRBV11-2|TRBJ2-6
CASSLAGRVGSGANVLTF
>TRBV2|TRBJ2-7
CASSEPSTGPYEQYF
>TRBV11-2|TRBJ1-5
CASSQDRGGNQPQHF
>TRBV6-5|TRBJ2-6
CASYGGSGANVLTF
>TRBV7-8|TRBJ1-1
CASSLGPGRGTEAFF
>TRBV6-5|TRBJ1-1
CASSYSNRGAEAFF
>TRBV6-4|TRBJ1-2
CASSERTGRNYGYTF
>TRBV24-1|TRBJ2-6
CATSDRLNSGANVLTF
>TRBV27|TRBJ1-4
CASSKGRFNEKLFF